The 13 T cell receptor beta chains below come from one sample, sequenced in a study of identical twins. TCRdb fed the 5' RACE reads into MiXCR, producing one record per CDR3 protein. The top ten clones hold 0.95% to 1% of a sample with around 490,000 distinct CDR3 sequences, roughly an eighth of them seen once. This sample was shared with a second study, whose subject was yellow fever vaccine responses in identical twins.

The sample was CD4+ T cells sorted from blood. These receptors were taken from a young woman in good health.

V and J are TRBV6-1 and TRBJ2-3, with D possibly called TRBD1 or TRBD2 (6 bases each). With 7 bases removed from V and 5 bases from J, the gap between germline ends came to 19 bases. The length of the CDR3 is 15 residues. CDR1 is MNHNS, CDR2 SASEGT, per germline. CDR3 region: CASILLEGGGDTQYF. As DNA, the CDR3 is TGTGCCAGCATCCTCCTGGAGGGGGGCGGAGATACGCAGTATTTT.

The table lists this clonotype with a few counts. This chain joins TRBV6-5 and TRBJ2-1, with D possibly TRBD1 on 5 matching bases. The germline gives CDR1 MNHEY, CDR2 SVGAGI. Trimming took off 0 bases at V and 6 bases at J, with 12 bases between the two ends. CDR3 length equals 15 residues. CDR3 DNA sequence: TGTGCCAGCAGTTACTCGGCCCAGGGTCGCAATGAGCAGTTCTTC. It codes for CASSYSAQGRNEQFF.

The V call is TRBV27, the J call TRBJ2-3; unclear D gene. The CDR3 is 14 residues long. V was cut by 10 bases and J by 0 bases, with 14 bases left in between. The germline CDR1 and CDR2 sequences are MNHEY and SMNVEV (reference sequence). CDR3 sequence reads: CATLESASTDTQYF. CDR3 nucleotide sequence: TGTGCCACTTTGGAAAGCGCTAGCACAGATACGCAGTATTTT.

The chain links TRBV5-6 to TRBJ1-2; D remains unclear. Trimming shortened V by 4 bases and J by 0 bases, and 13 bases separated the two germline ends. Germline V CDR1 and CDR2: SGHDT, YYEEEE. The length of the CDR3 is 15 residues. CDR3 in DNA: TGTGCCAGCAGCGTGAGAGGGATCGCTAACTATGGCTACACCTTC. Encoded protein: CASSVRGIANYGYTF.

This clonotype appeared a few times. This chain connects TRBV4-2 to TRBJ2-7; no firm D call. V was clipped by 0 bases and J by 0 bases, with 9 bases between them. There are 15 residues in the CDR3. Per germline, CDR1 LGHNA and CDR2 YNFKEQ. The CDR3 here is CASSQDLKSSYEQYF. Written as DNA, the CDR3 is TGTGCCAGCAGCCAAGATCTTAAAAGCTCCTACGAGCAGTACTTC.

The chain combines TRBV3-1 with TRBJ2-3; 8 bases map to TRBD1. CDR3 size: 17 residues. Germline trimming cut 0 bases from V and 1 base from J; bases unmatched to any gene: 6. Per germline, CDR1 LGHDT and CDR2 YNNKEL (reference sequence). CDR3 DNA: TGTGCCAGCAGCCAAGATCAGGGGGCGACTGGCACAGATACGCAGTATTTT. Residues: CASSQDQGATGTDTQYF.

This clonotype showed up just a few times. This chain connects TRBV7-3 to TRBJ2-5; D gene uncertain. There are 14 residues in the CDR3. Germline CDR1 is SGHTA and CDR2 is FQGTGA. V was cut by 0 bases and J by 3 bases, with 8 bases left in between. The CDR3 DNA is TGTGCCAGCAGCTTAACGGCCGGAAAAGAGACCCAGTACTTC. This encodes CASSLTAGKETQYF.

This clonotype was recorded at least ten times. V gene TRBV12-3 or TRBV12-4 combines with J gene TRBJ1-1, with D hard to call. V lost 8 bases and J lost 2, with 12 bases in between. The CDR3 runs to 13 residues. CDR3 sequence (DNA): TGTGCCAGCGGGGTCAGGCTCAACACTGAAGCTTTCTTT. It yields the protein CASGVRLNTEAFF.

This clonotype was found a few times. J is TRBJ2-1 and V is TRBV20-1; TRBD2 matches 10 bases. This CDR3 has 14 residues. The trim removed 5 bases at V and 7 bases at J, leaving 8 bases unmatched. Germline V gives CDR1 DFQATT, CDR2 SNEGSKA (reference sequence). CDR3 region: CSAPQRGGMNEQFF. CDR3 sequence (DNA): TGCAGTGCTCCCCAGCGGGGGGGGATGAATGAGCAGTTCTTC.

Ten or more counts support this clonotype. The J gene is TRBJ2-2, the V gene TRBV27; the D call may be TRBD1 or TRBD2 (6 bases each). The CDR3 loop spans 16 amino acids. Germline CDR1 and CDR2: MNHEY and SMNVEV (reference sequence). The ends were cut back, 2 bases at V and 5 bases at J, with 15 bases in the middle. The CDR3 sequence: CASSLSIGGRTGELFF. CDR3 bases: TGTGCCAGCAGTTTAAGTATTGGGGGGCGTACCGGGGAGCTGTTTTTT.

This clonotype was observed a few times. J is TRBJ2-5 and V is TRBV29-1; 8 bases are shared with TRBD1. Losses at the gene ends were 5 bases for V and 5 bases for J; bases not matched to a gene: 13. CDR1 and CDR2 from the germline V gene are SQVTM and ANQGSEA. This CDR3 region has 15 residues. The CDR3 DNA follows: TGCAGCGTTCGGCGGACAGGGCCATGGAGGGAGACCCAGTACTTC. Its protein is CSVRRTGPWRETQYF.

This clonotype came up a few times. The chain couples TRBV19 to TRBJ2-7, with D perhaps matching TRBD1 or TRBD2 (5 bases each). Germline V gene sequence: CDR1 LNHDA, CDR2 SQIVND (reference sequence). V lost 5 bases to trimming and J lost 2 bases, with 13 bases between them. This CDR3 spans 14 amino acids. The CDR3 bases are TGTGCCAGTAGTGTACGAGGGACCACCTACGAGCAGTACTTC. Amino acids: CASSVRGTTYEQYF.

This clonotype was detected only a few times. V usage is TRBV7-2 and J usage is TRBJ2-7; TRBD1 might be the D (6 bases). The CDR3 covers 14 residues. V shed 3 bases and J shed 6 bases, with 15 bases lying between them. From germline, CDR1 is SGHTA and CDR2 FQGNSA. CDR3 sequence: CASSLGALSGEQYF. CDR3 coding DNA: TGTGCCAGCAGCTTGGGGGCTCTGTCGGGCGAGCAGTACTTC.